Detailed here is one T cell receptor beta chain. This clone occurred once. This clone's antigen is unknown. No base quality values were provided; no much bigger clone lies one nucleotide off. The sample comes from a study of blood T cell repertoires in COVID-19 (dated by TCRdb to 2020 to 2021). With regard to the full study: Samples from collaborators originated in the United States, Italy and Spain and spanned both the acute and convalescent phases of COVID-19. The material from the prospective study consisted of cDNA or gDNA derived from T cells, B-cell-depleted T cells, or PBMCs. Deeply sampled blood TCRbeta repertoires from subjects exposed to, actively infected with, or recovered from COVID-19 were included in the dataset. The sample metadata nearly always contained a de-identified subject ID, COVID-19 status, age in years and sex. The repertoires were released in a freely available public database intended as a resource for research on the immune response to SARS-CoV-2. HLA class I and class II types, where available, came from metadata supplied by the sample provider rather than from assay-based typing. The samples were drawn from two sources: the first 160 participants of the ongoing ImmuneRACE study, and 1,254 subjects contributed by 6 global collaborators. The paper as a whole reports these results and caveats: Clinical and demographic metadata were provided uncurated, with the amount varying by source and participant.

Via the germline V gene (reference sequence), CDR1 is MNHEY and CDR2 SMNVEV. The CDR3 runs 18 residues from the cysteine to the phenylalanine. Only the CDR3 portion is preserved as DNA: 54 bases, with reading frame beginning at the first base. Trimming at the junction amounts to 2 bases on V and 3 bases on J, and the germline ends lie 22 bases apart. The immunoSEQ Assay, a bias-controlled multiplex PCR, was used to amplify TCRbeta CDR3 regions from genomic DNA. The authors' analysis ran thus. Nucleated cell counts per sample were estimated from amplification of reference gene primers within the assay. To quantify the absolute abundance of each unique TCRbeta CDR3 rearrangement, sequence reads were collapsed and filtered. Productive Simpson clonality was computed per sample as the square root of Simpson's diversity index over productive rearrangements. TCRdb mirrors the immuneACCESS table, restricted to in-frame sequences. Some clones are absent from its copies; in checked studies, under half trace to an unresolved V gene, and the reason for the others is unknown. The DNA gave D and trimming, while V, J and clone size come from that table. This sample has about 100,000 clones in its table, and less than 95% of those were observed once. The ten most abundant clones make up around 5.1% of the sample.

Each collaborating institution followed its own protocols to collect whole blood in K2EDTA tubes. Collaborator samples were shipped for TCRbeta analysis as frozen whole blood, isolated PBMCs, or DNA extracted from either sample type. This receptor chain uses TRBV27 and TRBJ1-2; TRBD1 is perhaps the D gene, given 5 matching bases. The receptor was isolated from a man aged 50 or older with acute or convalescent COVID-19. Source material: peripheral blood. The DNA is TGTGCCAGCAGTTTAACGGTAAGTGGACATGTTACCCACTATGGCTACACCTTC. Translated, it gives CASSLTVSGHVTHYGYTF.